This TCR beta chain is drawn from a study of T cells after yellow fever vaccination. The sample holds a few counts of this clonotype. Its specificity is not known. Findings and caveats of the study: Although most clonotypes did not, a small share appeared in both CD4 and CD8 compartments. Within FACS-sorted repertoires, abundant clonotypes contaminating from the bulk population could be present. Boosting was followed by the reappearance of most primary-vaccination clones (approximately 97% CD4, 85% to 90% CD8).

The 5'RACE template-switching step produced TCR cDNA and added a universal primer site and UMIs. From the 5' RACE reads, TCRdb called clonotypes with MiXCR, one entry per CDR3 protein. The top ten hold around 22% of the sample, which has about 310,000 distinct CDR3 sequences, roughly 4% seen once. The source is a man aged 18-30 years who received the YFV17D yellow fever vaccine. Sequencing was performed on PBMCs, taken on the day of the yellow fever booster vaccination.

The CDR3, as DNA: TGTGCCAGTAGTATCCAGGGAGGACGAGCTCGTGGCTACACCTTC. It encodes CASSIQGGRARGYTF. The genes are TRBV19 and TRBJ1-2, with D perhaps TRBD1 (5 bases). V was trimmed by 3 bases and J by 7 bases, leaving 18 bases between them. The CDR3 sequence is 15 residues long. The germline V gene has CDR1 LNHDA and CDR2 SQIVND (reference sequence).